This T cell receptor (beta chain) was sequenced in a study of blood T cell repertoires in COVID-19 (dated by TCRdb to about 2020). Broadly, across the study: Collaborator samples came from the United States, Italy and Spain and covered acute and convalescent phases of COVID-19. The material from the prospective study consisted of cDNA or gDNA derived from T cells, B-cell-depleted T cells, or PBMCs. Subjects who had been exposed to COVID-19, were actively infected with it, or had recovered from it provided the deeply sampled blood TCRbeta repertoires that made up the dataset. The repertoires were released in a freely available public database intended as a resource for research on the immune response to SARS-CoV-2. Samples were obtained from the ongoing ImmuneRACE study (first 160 participants) and from over 1,000 subjects provided by 6 global collaborators. Sample metadata almost always included a de-identified subject ID, COVID-19 status, age in years and sex. Where available, HLA class I and class II types were obtained from metadata supplied by the sample provider rather than from assay-based typing. General conclusions and limits of the study: The amount of clinical and demographic metadata varied by source and participant and was provided uncurated.

Participants in the prospective study were aged 18 to 89 years, lived in under 30 United States geographic areas, and enrolled through a virtual design. In the prospective study, cohorts were assigned on the basis of participant-reported clinical history obtained from a screening survey and a study questionnaire. Each participant in the prospective study had whole blood, serum and a nasopharyngeal or oropharyngeal swab collected by mobile phlebotomists. Prospective study participants could optionally give additional blood draws and questionnaires over an approximately two-month period. Before DNA extraction, prospective study blood samples were shipped either frozen or at room temperature. According to the germline V gene, CDR1 reads MDHEN and CDR2 reads SYDVKM. At the junction V is shortened by 5 bases and J by 1 base, with 18 bases in between. Measured from the cysteine to the phenylalanine, the CDR3 is 17 residues long. Of all the DNA, just the CDR3 is kept, 51 bases in frame from base 1.

TCRbeta CDR3 regions were amplified from genomic DNA using the immunoSEQ Assay, a bias-controlled multiplex PCR. In the source study's methods: The number of nucleated cells in each sample was estimated from the amplification of reference gene primers within the assay. To quantify the absolute abundance of each unique TCRbeta CDR3 rearrangement, sequence reads were collapsed and filtered. For each sample, productive Simpson clonality was calculated by taking the square root of Simpson's diversity index across productive rearrangements. Sourced from immuneACCESS, this table was stored by TCRdb with only in-frame sequences that have V and J called. A share of the clones is absent; for the studies checked, an unresolved V gene accounts for under half, and the remainder has no known explanation. V and J calls and clone size come straight from that table; D and trimming were deduced from the DNA. The sample table lists some 190,000 clones, roughly 88% of them with a count of one. The ten largest clones capture around 6% of the sample.

This clone was detected a few times. Its antigen is unknown. Per-base quality was not reported, and no clone a single base away is much larger than it. This TCR was recovered from a man aged 35 to 55 with acute COVID-19. The V gene is TRBV28 and the J gene is TRBJ1-5; the D gene is perhaps TRBD1, on 6 matching bases. The source material was PBMCs or T cells enriched from blood (not recorded which). In nucleotides, the sequence is TGTGCCAGCAGTCCCCCCCACAGGGTCCGGAGCAATCAGCCCCAGCATTTT. Its protein reads: CASSPPHRVRSNQPQHF. With the portions outside the CDR3 filled from the reference TRBV28 and TRBJ1-5 genes, the complete variable region becomes DVKVTQSSRYLVKRTGEKVFLECVQDMDHENMFWYRQDPGLGLRLIYFSYDVKMKEKGDIPEGYSVSREKKERFSLILESASTNQTSMYLCASSPPHRVRSNQPQHFGDGTRLSIL.